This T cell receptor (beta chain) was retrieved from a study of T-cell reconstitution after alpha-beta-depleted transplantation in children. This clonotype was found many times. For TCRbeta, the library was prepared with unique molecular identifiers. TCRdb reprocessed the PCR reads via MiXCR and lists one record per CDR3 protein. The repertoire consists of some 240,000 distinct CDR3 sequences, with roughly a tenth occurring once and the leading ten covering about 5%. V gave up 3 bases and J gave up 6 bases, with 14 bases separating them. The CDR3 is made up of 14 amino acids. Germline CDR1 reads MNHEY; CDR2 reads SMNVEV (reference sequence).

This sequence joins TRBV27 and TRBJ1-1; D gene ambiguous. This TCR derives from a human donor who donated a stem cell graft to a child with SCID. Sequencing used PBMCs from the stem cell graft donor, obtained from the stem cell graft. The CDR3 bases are TGTGCCAGCAGTTTGATCGGGGATCTTTCTGAAGCTTTCTTT. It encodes CASSLIGDLSEAFF.